This is a list of T cell receptor beta chains from one sample in a study of blood T cell repertoires in COVID-19. The repertoire was sequenced with immunoSEQ multiplex PCR; TCRdb's copy has only in-frame clones and lacks some. The sample holds over 70,000 clones, 87% seen once. Sequences were obtained from peripheral blood. These receptors were taken from a human donor in a cohort sampled during active COVID-19. The CDR3 runs from the conserved cysteine through the conserved F or W. The D gene is left open where the match is weak. Clone size appears in some rows only: once, few, many, or a class for an expanded clone.

V gene: TRBV2; J gene: TRBJ2-3; clone size: NA; D gene: NA; CDR3 protein: CASSVGGAQGRTADTQYF; CDR3 DNA: TGTGCCAGCAGTGTTGGTGGGGCCCAGGGGCGCACAGCAGATACGCAGTATTTT
V gene: TRBV2; J gene: TRBJ1-5; clone size: once; D gene: NA; CDR3 protein: CASSPEGGNQPQHF; CDR3 DNA: TGTGCCAGCAGTCCCGAAGGGGGAAATCAGCCCCAGCATTTT
V gene: TRBV28; J gene: TRBJ1-1; clone size: NA; D gene: TRBD1; CDR3 protein: CASSFGTDTEAFF; CDR3 DNA: TGTGCCAGCAGTTTTGGGACAGACACTGAAGCTTTCTTT
V gene: TRBV9; J gene: TRBJ2-5; clone size: once; D gene: NA; CDR3 protein: CASSATGTQETQYF; CDR3 DNA: TGTGCCAGCAGCGCGACAGGTACTCAAGAGACCCAGTACTTC
V gene: TRBV29-1; J gene: TRBJ2-1; clone size: NA; D gene: TRBD2; CDR3 protein: CSGSGRGDNEQFF; CDR3 DNA: TGCAGCGGTAGCGGGAGAGGGGACAATGAGCAGTTCTTC
V gene: TRBV5-1; J gene: TRBJ2-1; clone size: NA; D gene: NA; CDR3 protein: CASSSSGWDIGINQQFF; CDR3 DNA: TGCGCCAGCAGCTCGTCCGGATGGGACATAGGAATCAATCAGCAGTTCTTC
V gene: TRBV5-4; J gene: TRBJ1-4; clone size: few; D gene: TRBD1; CDR3 protein: CASSPDRVEVAEKLFF; CDR3 DNA: TGTGCCAGCAGCCCGGACAGGGTGGAGGTGGCGGAAAAACTGTTTTTT
V gene: TRBV27; J gene: TRBJ2-3; clone size: NA; D gene: NA; CDR3 protein: CASRSRWGTDTQYF; CDR3 DNA: TGTGCCAGCAGGTCTAGGTGGGGCACAGATACGCAGTATTTT
V gene: TRBV7-2; J gene: TRBJ1-1; clone size: NA; D gene: TRBD1; CDR3 protein: CASSLTGGTRNTEAFF; CDR3 DNA: TGTGCCAGCAGCTTAACAGGGGGCACAAGGAACACTGAAGCTTTCTTT
V gene: TRBV14; J gene: TRBJ1-2; clone size: NA; D gene: TRBD1; CDR3 protein: CASRLTGGGYTF; CDR3 DNA: TGTGCCAGCAGGCTTACAGGGGGAGGCTACACCTTC
V gene: TRBV3-1/TRBV3-2; J gene: TRBJ2-7; clone size: NA; D gene: NA; CDR3 protein: CASSQDEAYSYEQYF; CDR3 DNA: TGTGCCAGCAGCCAAGATGAGGCTTACTCCTACGAGCAGTACTTC
V gene: TRBV15; J gene: TRBJ2-1; clone size: many; D gene: NA; CDR3 protein: CATSRGAESLSSYNEQFF; CDR3 DNA: TGTGCCACCAGCAGAGGTGCTGAAAGTCTAAGCTCCTACAATGAGCAGTTCTTC
V gene: TRBV7-6; J gene: TRBJ1-5; clone size: NA; D gene: NA; CDR3 protein: CASSLWGGGQPQHF; CDR3 DNA: TGTGCCAGCAGCCTATGGGGGGGAGGGCAGCCCCAGCATTTT
V gene: TRBV19; J gene: TRBJ1-5; clone size: NA; D gene: TRBD1; CDR3 protein: CASSIQLFSRDRAPRGNQPQHF; CDR3 DNA: TGTGCCAGTAGTATCCAGCTATTTTCTCGGGACAGGGCGCCGAGGGGCAATCAGCCCCAGCATTTT
V gene: TRBV14; J gene: TRBJ2-5; clone size: NA; D gene: NA; CDR3 protein: CASSVRGGGPTQYF; CDR3 DNA: TGTGCCAGCAGCGTTCGAGGGGGGGGGCCGACCCAGTACTTC
V gene: TRBV19; J gene: TRBJ1-2; clone size: once; D gene: NA; CDR3 protein: CASSIITANYGYTF; CDR3 DNA: TGTGCCAGTAGTATAATCACTGCTAACTATGGCTACACCTTC
V gene: TRBV19; J gene: TRBJ2-2; clone size: NA; D gene: TRBD1; CDR3 protein: CASTRGRTGGAFSGELFF; CDR3 DNA: TGTGCCAGTACCCGGGGGCGGACAGGGGGCGCGTTTTCCGGGGAGCTGTTTTTT
V gene: TRBV28; J gene: TRBJ1-5; clone size: few; D gene: NA; CDR3 protein: CASSSVRGHQPQHF; CDR3 DNA: TGTGCCAGCAGTTCCGTGCGGGGCCATCAGCCCCAGCATTTT
V gene: TRBV9; J gene: TRBJ2-1; clone size: NA; D gene: NA; CDR3 protein: CASSANAREYNEQFF; CDR3 DNA: TGTGCCAGCAGCGCTAATGCTCGGGAATACAATGAGCAGTTCTTC
V gene: TRBV9; J gene: TRBJ2-7; clone size: few; D gene: TRBD2; CDR3 protein: CASSKTSGSGYEQYF; CDR3 DNA: TGTGCCAGCAGCAAGACTAGCGGGAGTGGGTACGAGCAGTACTTC
V gene: TRBV7-8; J gene: TRBJ2-1; clone size: NA; D gene: TRBD1; CDR3 protein: CASSRGTVDEQFF; CDR3 DNA: TGTGCCAGCAGCCGAGGGACAGTGGACGAGCAGTTCTTC
V gene: TRBV5-4; J gene: TRBJ2-7; clone size: NA; D gene: NA; CDR3 protein: CASSLPGGGDEQYF; CDR3 DNA: TGTGCCAGCAGCCTCCCCGGGGGTGGGGACGAGCAGTACTTC
V gene: TRBV19; J gene: TRBJ2-1; clone size: once; D gene: TRBD1; CDR3 protein: CASARVGQGNEQFF; CDR3 DNA: TGTGCCAGTGCGAGGGTTGGACAGGGTAATGAGCAGTTCTTC
V gene: TRBV10-2; J gene: TRBJ1-5; clone size: NA; D gene: TRBD1; CDR3 protein: CASSGAGGNQPQHF; CDR3 DNA: TGCGCCAGCAGTGGGGCAGGGGGGAATCAGCCCCAGCATTTT
V gene: TRBV19; J gene: TRBJ2-7; clone size: few; D gene: TRBD1; CDR3 protein: CASSIVGTGPYEQYF; CDR3 DNA: TGTGCCAGTAGTATTGTCGGGACAGGGCCCTACGAGCAGTACTTC
V gene: TRBV29-1; J gene: TRBJ2-1; clone size: NA; D gene: TRBD2; CDR3 protein: CSVRGSQFNEQFF; CDR3 DNA: TGCAGCGTGCGGGGGTCTCAGTTCAATGAGCAGTTCTTC
V gene: TRBV3-1/TRBV3-2; J gene: TRBJ2-1; clone size: NA; D gene: TRBD2; CDR3 protein: CASSLGTSGSDYNEQFF; CDR3 DNA: TGTGCCAGCAGCCTAGGAACTAGCGGGAGTGACTACAATGAGCAGTTCTTC
V gene: TRBV9; J gene: TRBJ1-2; clone size: once; D gene: TRBD1; CDR3 protein: CASSVEDRGQLNFYGYTF; CDR3 DNA: TGTGCCAGCAGCGTAGAGGACAGGGGCCAACTGAACTTCTATGGCTACACCTTC
V gene: TRBV3-1/TRBV3-2; J gene: TRBJ1-1; clone size: NA; D gene: NA; CDR3 protein: CASSPSDRDTEAFF; CDR3 DNA: TGTGCCAGCAGTCCTTCCGACCGGGACACTGAAGCTTTCTTT